This T cell receptor (beta chain) appears in the sequencing data of a study of T cell responses to AZD1222 COVID-19 vaccine. Trimming shortened V by 2 bases and J by 1 base, and 9 bases separated the two germline ends. The CDR3 is 14 residues long. Germline V gene sequence: CDR1 SGHKS, CDR2 YYEKEE (reference sequence). Sequencing was performed with immunoSEQ multiplex PCR; in TCRdb, only in-frame clones are kept and a portion is missing. The data show roughly 120,000 clones, 85% to 90% seen once. The chain is built from TRBV5-5 and TRBJ1-1; D is ambiguous. Material: peripheral blood, obtained on day 0 of AZD1222 vaccination. The sequence derives from an adult in good health. This CDR3 reads CASSFFDKNTEAFF. The CDR3 bases are TGTGCCAGCAGCTTCTTCGACAAGAACACTGAAGCTTTCTTT.